This TCR beta chain derives from a study of pediatric ulcerative colitis. Study summary: Most patients had pancolitis, and two had left-sided colitis.

The protocol was immunoSEQ multiplex PCR, while the TCRdb copy is restricted to in-frame clones and leaves out a portion. This table holds tens of thousands of clones, 86% found once. Study-wide results and caveats: In rectum, acute severe colitis had expanded clones and less diversity. All ulcerative colitis patients, but no controls, carried a couple of rectal clonotypes. Compared with controls, ulcerative colitis showed greater blood-rectum clone sharing.

Germline V CDR1 and CDR2: SGDLS, YYNGEE. After removal of 0 bases from V and 5 bases from J, the junction contained 10 bases not matched to a gene. CDR3 length: 17 residues. This clone appeared a single time. The target antigen is unknown. The V gene is TRBV9, the J gene TRBJ2-5; 10 positions match TRBD2. The sequence came from a boy younger than 18 with severe ulcerative colitis. Material: blood. CDR3 sequence (DNA): TGTGCCAGCAGCGTAGGGGCTAGCGGGAGTGGTGGGGAGACCCAGTACTTC. This sequence encodes CASSVGASGSGGETQYF.